This T cell receptor (beta chain) emerged from a study of blood T cell repertoires in COVID-19. Study context: Acute and convalescent COVID-19 specimens originated in the United States, Italy and Spain. PBMCs, B-cell-depleted T cells, or T cells provided the cDNA or gDNA that made up the material.

Profiling relied on immunoSEQ multiplex PCR, and the TCRdb table lists in-frame clones only, not all of them. The data hold 85,000 to 120,000 clones, with approximately 80% observed a single time. Sequences were obtained from peripheral blood. The receptor's source is a man aged 55 to 70 with active or convalescent COVID-19.

The CDR3 sequence: CASSAWTGGSEKLFF. The CDR3 nucleotides are TGTGCCAGCAGTGCCTGGACAGGGGGAAGTGAAAAACTGTTTTTT. The chain is built from TRBV6-6 and TRBJ1-4; 10 bases agree with TRBD1. Germline V gene data show CDR1 as MNHNY and CDR2 as SVGAGI (reference sequence). V was pared by 5 bases and J by 7 bases, with 7 bases of the junction left unmatched. The CDR3 runs to 15 residues.